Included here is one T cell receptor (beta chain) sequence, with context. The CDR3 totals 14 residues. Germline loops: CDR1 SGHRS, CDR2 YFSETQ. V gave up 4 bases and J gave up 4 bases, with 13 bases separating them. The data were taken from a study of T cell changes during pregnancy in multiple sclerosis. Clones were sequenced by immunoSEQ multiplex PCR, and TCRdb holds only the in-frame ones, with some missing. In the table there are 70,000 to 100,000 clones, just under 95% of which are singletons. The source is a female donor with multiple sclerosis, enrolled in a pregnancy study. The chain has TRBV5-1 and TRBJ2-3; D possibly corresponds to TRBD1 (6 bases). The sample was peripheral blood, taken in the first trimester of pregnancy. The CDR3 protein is CASSINRAPDTQYF. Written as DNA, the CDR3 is TGCGCCAGCAGCATAAACAGGGCCCCAGATACGCAGTATTTT.